Sequencing of this TCR beta chain was carried out in a study of CD8 T cells in ankylosing spondylitis. Germline CDR1 is MGHRA and CDR2 is YSYEKL. The CDR3 loop spans 15 amino acids. The V segment lost 4 bases and the J segment 9 bases; nucleotides outside the gene matches: 6. A word on this clonotype: Antigen: not known.

Making the TCR beta libraries involved quantitative 5'-RACE with molecular barcodes. TCRdb reprocessed the 5' RACE reads with MiXCR, giving one entry per CDR3 protein. The sample contains a few hundred thousand distinct CDR3 sequences, about a fifth of which appear only once. Findings and limits, study-wide: Those disease-linked clones were CD8+; they were also relatively rare in peripheral blood. Disease-linked clones reportedly showed significant enrichment in matched ankylosing spondylitis synovial fluid. For ankylosing spondylitis blood, a TCR beta motif of several highly homologous variants appeared characteristic. Earlier reports found some motif variants in synovial fluid and blood in reactive arthritis.

This clonotype originated in a male donor with ankylosing spondylitis. The chain combines TRBV4-1 with TRBJ2-1; 13 bases align to TRBD2. The sequenced material came from blood, either unsorted or a sorted T cell fraction (not recorded which). The chain's CDR3 is CASSPVRTSGGEQFF. The CDR3 DNA sequence: TGCGCCAGCAGCCCTGTGAGGACTAGCGGGGGTGAGCAGTTCTTC.